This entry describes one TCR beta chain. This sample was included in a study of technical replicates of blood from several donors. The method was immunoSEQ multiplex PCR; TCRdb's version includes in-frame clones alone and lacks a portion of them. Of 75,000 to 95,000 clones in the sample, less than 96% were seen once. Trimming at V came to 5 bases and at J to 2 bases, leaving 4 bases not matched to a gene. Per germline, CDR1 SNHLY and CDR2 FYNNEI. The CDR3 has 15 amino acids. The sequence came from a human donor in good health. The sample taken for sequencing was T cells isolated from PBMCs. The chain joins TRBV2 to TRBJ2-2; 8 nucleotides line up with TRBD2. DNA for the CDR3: TGTGCCAGCAGTTTTAGCGGGATTAACACCGGGGAGCTGTTTTTT. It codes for CASSFSGINTGELFF.